Listed here are 18 T cell receptor beta chains from one sample, sequenced in a study of CD8+ T cells in alopecia areata (dated by TCRdb to 2016 to 2019). Libraries were made using the immunoSEQ multiplex PCR assay. For TCR sequencing, RNA was extracted from every sample and reverse transcribed into cDNA to serve as template. As stored in TCRdb, this immuneACCESS dataset retains in-frame rearrangements with V and J assigned. A fraction of the clones does not appear; measured against another copy, unresolved V genes explain less than half of the discrepancy, and the remainder lacks a known reason. Present in this sample are more than 11,000 clones, around three fifths of which were seen just once. Under 5% of the sample belongs to the ten largest clones. For five biomarker-study patients, CD4+ cells were further sorted into CD25+CD127- cells. The sample taken for sequencing was CD4+ Tregs sorted from blood. The receptors originated from a human donor with alopecia areata.

The chain has TRBV10-3 and TRBJ2-6; 10 bases agree with TRBD1. The length of the CDR3 is 19 residues. With V trimmed by 6 bases and J by 0 bases, 11 bases remained unmatched. Germline V gene data show CDR1 as ENHRY and CDR2 as SYGVKD. The DNA of the CDR3 is TGTGCCATCAGGGGGACCCGACAGGGGGCCCCCTCTGGGGCCAACGTCCTGACTTTC. The encoded protein is CAIRGTRQGAPSGANVLTF.

Concerning this clone itself: At one end the junction does not follow the germline gene, possibly because of a read error. The V call is TRBV2, the J call TRBJ2-1; D is possibly TRBD2 (5 bases). Germline values: CDR1 SNHLY, CDR2 FYNNEI. This CDR3 is built from 12 residues. The DNA for the CDR3 is TGTGCCAGCAGCGAAGGTACTAGTCACCAGTTCTTC. Residues: CASSEGTSHQFF.

V gene TRBV6-1 combines with J gene TRBJ2-6; TRBD1 matches 12 bases. CDR1 MNHNS and CDR2 SASEGT come from the germline V gene. With 4 bases clipped from V and 2 bases from J, the junction kept 9 bases outside the gene matches. CDR3 length: 19 residues. The CDR3 DNA sequence: TGTGCCAGCAGTGGTCCTTGGGGACAGGGGGCGACTGGGGCCAACGTCCTGACTTTC. The encoded protein is CASSGPWGQGATGANVLTF.

This clone was recorded once. The genes are TRBV27 and TRBJ2-3; the match to TRBD2 covers 8 bases. The V gene's germline CDR1 is MNHEY and CDR2 SMNVEV (reference sequence). V trimming: 6 bases; J trimming: 0 bases; junction bases outside the gene matches: 8. The CDR3 consists of 16 residues. The CDR3 DNA reads as TGTGCCAGCAGCCGCAGCGGGAGATATAGCACAGATACGCAGTATTTT. Protein sequence: CASSRSGRYSTDTQYF.

This clone has just a few counts. The chain uses TRBV6-1 and TRBJ2-2; D may be TRBD2 (6 bases). Germline CDR1 is MNHNS and CDR2 is SASEGT. There are 15 residues in the CDR3. V was trimmed by 7 bases and J by 1 base, leaving 13 bases between them. The CDR3 DNA follows: TGTGCCAGCAAGCCGGCTAGCGTGAACACCGGGGAGCTGTTTTTT. Amino acids: CASKPASVNTGELFF.

This clone was observed a handful of times. The genes are TRBV18 and TRBJ1-3, with unresolved D. V lost 3 bases to trimming and J lost 0 bases, with 9 bases between them. From germline, CDR1 is KGHSH and CDR2 LQKENI. The CDR3 is made up of 15 amino acids. The CDR3 loop reads CASSPPLDSGNTIYF. The CDR3 DNA is TGTGCCAGCTCACCCCCACTAGACTCTGGAAACACCATATATTTT. The full variable domain, completed using reference TRBV18 and TRBJ1-3, is NAGVMQNPRHLVRRRGQEARLRCSPMKGHSHVYWYRQLPEEGLKFMVYLQKENIIDESGMPKERFSAEFPKEGPSILRIQQVVRGDSAAYFCASSPPLDSGNTIYFGEGSWLTVV.

This clone was found once. V usage is TRBV15 and J usage is TRBJ1-4; D perhaps matches TRBD1 (5 bases). V lost 2 bases, J lost 3 bases, and 7 bases lay in between. From germline, CDR1 is LNHNV and CDR2 YYDKDF (reference sequence). The CDR3 is 14 residues long. CDR3 nucleotide sequence: TGTGCCACCAGCAGACAGGGACCTAATGAAAAACTGTTTTTT. It specifies CATSRQGPNEKLFF.

This clone was observed a few times. This chain joins TRBV27 and TRBJ2-1; D is perhaps TRBD1 or TRBD2 (5 bases each). The CDR3 loop spans 17 amino acids. Germline CDR1 reads MNHEY; CDR2 reads SMNVEV (reference sequence). V was shortened by 4 bases and J by 2 bases, with 18 bases between the two germline ends. The CDR3 nucleotides are TGTGCCAGCAGTTCCCGTTGGGGGAGAGGGACCTACAATGAGCAGTTCTTC. It encodes CASSSRWGRGTYNEQFF.

The rearrangement joins TRBV10-3 to TRBJ1-2; the D is unclear. The V gene's germline CDR1 is ENHRY and CDR2 SYGVKD. V shed 3 bases and J shed 4 bases, with 3 bases lying between them. The CDR3 consists of 11 residues. CDR3 amino acids: CAISDLYGYTF. The CDR3 DNA sequence: TGTGCCATCAGTGACCTCTATGGCTACACCTTC.

Here the CDR3 DNA reads TGTGCCAGCAGTTGGATAGGTCAAAGATCGAACACTGAAGCTTTCTTT. Translation gives CASSWIGQRSNTEAFF. The J gene is TRBJ1-1, the V gene TRBV28; D unresolved. Deletions cut 4 bases from V and 1 base from J, with 16 bases between. The CDR3 is 16 residues long. Germline lookup yields CDR1 MDHEN and CDR2 SYDVKM.

This chain links TRBV7-8 with TRBJ1-5; unclear D gene. CDR1 is SGHVS and CDR2 is FQNEAQ in the germline V gene. The CDR3 is 11 amino acids. Trimming took off 1 base at V and 11 bases at J, with 6 bases between the two ends. CDR3 bases: TGTGCCAGCAGCTTAGGAGGGTCCCAGCATTTT. As protein: CASSLGGSQHF.

The chain uses TRBV19 and TRBJ2-2; 8 bases match TRBD1. The CDR3 is 18 amino acids. J gave up 6 bases and V 3 bases, and 15 bases lay outside the gene matches. Germline CDR1 is LNHDA and CDR2 is SQIVND (reference sequence). The CDR3 DNA is TGTGCCAGTAGTATGGAACGGCAGGGGGCGCATGTAGCCGGGGAGCTGTTTTTT. Translation gives CASSMERQGAHVAGELFF. The full variable domain, rest sourced from reference TRBV19 and TRBJ2-2, is DGGITQSPKYLFRKEGQNVTLSCEQNLNHDAMYWYRQDPGQGLRLIYYSQIVNDFQKGDIAEGYSVSREKKESFPLTVTSAQKNPTAFYLCASSMERQGAHVAGELFFGEGSRLTVL.

This clone has only a few counts. This chain connects TRBV2 to TRBJ2-1; D remains ambiguous. The length of the CDR3 is 15 residues. Trimming removed 7 bases at V and 6 bases at J, with 19 bases between. Germline V gene sequence: CDR1 SNHLY, CDR2 FYNNEI. Here the CDR3 reads CASTSRTAVLNEQFF. As DNA, the CDR3 is TGTGCCAGCACCTCAAGGACGGCAGTTCTCAATGAGCAGTTCTTC. The full variable domain, rest sourced from reference TRBV2 and TRBJ2-1, is EPEVTQTPSHQVTQMGQEVILRCVPISNHLYFYWYRQILGQKVEFLVSFYNNEISEKSEIFDDQFSVERPDGSNFTLKIRSTKLEDSAMYFCASTSRTAVLNEQFFGPGTRLTVL.

On this clone: A clone one base away is much larger, so this may be a read error. This CDR3 is also generated by other DNA sequences in the sample. The chain combines TRBV20-1 with TRBJ2-7, with D perhaps TRBD2 (6 bases). Germline loops: CDR1 DFQATT, CDR2 SNEGSKA (reference sequence). The CDR3 length is 11 residues. CDR3 region: CSAGTLRGQYF. In nucleotides, the CDR3 is TGCAGCGCGGGGACGCTAAGGGGGCAGTACTTC.

This chain uses TRBV11-2 with TRBJ2-1; 11 bases are a match to TRBD2. With V trimmed by 7 bases and J by 2 bases, 7 bases remained unmatched. Germline loops: CDR1 SGHAT, CDR2 FQNNGV. This CDR3 spans 16 amino acids. The CDR3 region has the DNA TGTGCCAGCAACCCAGGGACTAGCGGCCCCTACAATGAGCAGTTCTTC. Amino acid sequence: CASNPGTSGPYNEQFF.

This clone was seen a few times. The rearrangement uses TRBV28 and TRBJ1-5; D gene ambiguous. The V gene lost 2 bases and the J gene lost 6 bases, with 8 bases spanning the gap. The V gene's germline CDR1 is MDHEN and CDR2 SYDVKM. The CDR3 length is 13 residues. CDR3 nucleotide sequence: TGTGCCAGCAGTTTAGTGGGGTCTCAGCCCCAGCATTTT. Translated: CASSLVGSQPQHF.

A few counts support this clone. The V gene is TRBV28, the J gene TRBJ2-7, with 12 bases aligning to TRBD2. Germline-derived CDR1 and CDR2 are MDHEN and SYDVKM. The ends lost 3 bases at V and 1 base at J; junction bases unmatched: 7. This CDR3 comprises 17 residues. CDR3 in DNA: TGTGCCAGCAGTTTCTACCGACTAGCGGGAGAGTCCTACGAGCAGTACTTC. It codes for CASSFYRLAGESYEQYF.

The chain is built from TRBV28 and TRBJ1-3; no firm D call. Deletions cut 7 bases from V and 4 bases from J, with 23 bases between. Germline V CDR1 and CDR2: MDHEN, SYDVKM. CDR3 length: 17 amino acids. In nucleotides, the CDR3 is TGTGCCAGCAATTTTCGCAACCATGACTATTCCGGAAACACCATATATTTT. This translates into CASNFRNHDYSGNTIYF.